Listed here are 20 T cell receptor beta chains from one sample, sequenced in a study of blood T cell repertoires in COVID-19. The repertoire was sequenced with immunoSEQ multiplex PCR; TCRdb's copy has only in-frame clones and lacks some. This sample has around 72,000 clones, with around four fifths found just once. Sequences were obtained from peripheral blood. Source of these receptors: a woman aged 55-69 years with acute or convalescent COVID-19.

The V gene is TRBV28, the J gene TRBJ2-5, with 8 bases aligning to TRBD1. This CDR3 comprises 15 residues. V shed 2 bases and J 3 bases; nucleotides not matched to a gene: 5. CDR1 MDHEN and CDR2 SYDVKM come from the germline V gene. This CDR3 reads CASSLRGTGKETQYF. CDR3 bases: TGTGCCAGCAGTTTACGCGGGACAGGTAAAGAGACCCAGTACTTC. Filled out from reference TRBV28 and TRBJ2-5, the complete variable domain reads DVKVTQSSRYLVKRTGEKVFLECVQDMDHENMFWYRQDPGLGLRLIYFSYDVKMKEKGDIPEGYSVSREKKERFSLILESASTNQTSMYLCASSLRGTGKETQYFGPGTRLLVL.

The chain is built from TRBV7-8 and TRBJ1-1; a possible D gene is TRBD1 (5 bases). The germline V gene encodes CDR1 SGHVS and CDR2 FQNEAQ. V lost 5 bases and J lost 4, with 23 bases in between. The CDR3 contains 17 residues. CDR3 DNA sequence: TGTGCCAGCAGCCCCCTGGGCAGGGTGATCGCAAGCACTGAAGCTTTCTTT. Translating gives CASSPLGRVIASTEAFF.

This chain links TRBV7-9 with TRBJ2-1, with 9 bases identical to TRBD2. Trimming removed 3 bases from V and 6 bases from J; junction bases left unmatched: 6. Germline V gene data show CDR1 as SEHNR and CDR2 as FQNEAQ (reference sequence). The CDR3 runs 15 residues. In DNA, the CDR3 is TGTGCCAGCAGCTTCAGCGGGAGGTTTATCAATGAGCAGTTCTTC. This encodes CASSFSGRFINEQFF.

The chain has TRBV7-9 and TRBJ2-5, with TRBD1 as a possible D gene (5 bases). This CDR3 has 15 residues. CDR1 and CDR2 (germline): SEHNR, FQNEAQ (reference sequence). V shed 0 bases and J shed 5 bases, with 13 bases lying between them. The CDR3: CASSLAAGSWETQYF. Written as DNA, the CDR3 is TGTGCCAGCAGCTTAGCGGCAGGGTCTTGGGAGACCCAGTACTTC.

The chain employs TRBV20-1 and TRBJ2-1; 10 nucleotides align to TRBD2. V trimming: 6 bases; J trimming: 7 bases; junction bases outside the gene matches: 18. In germline, CDR1 is DFQATT, CDR2 SNEGSKA (reference sequence). There are 17 residues in the CDR3. In DNA form, the CDR3 reads TGCAGTGCCAGTGTTAGTCTCCTAGCGGGAGCCGAAAATGAGCAGTTCTTC. Encoded protein: CSASVSLLAGAENEQFF.

The chain has TRBV5-1 and TRBJ2-7; a possible D gene is TRBD1 (6 bases). CDR1 is SGHRS, CDR2 YFSETQ, per germline. V was cut by 0 bases and J by 2 bases, with 9 bases left in between. CDR3 length equals 14 residues. The CDR3 nucleotides are TGCGCCAGCAGCTTGGGGACAGAGCCCTACGAGCAGTACTTC. Encoded protein: CASSLGTEPYEQYF.

The chain carries TRBV12-3 or TRBV12-4 and TRBJ2-7, with D maybe TRBD1 (5 bases). V gave up 1 base and J gave up 4 bases, with 8 bases separating them. This CDR3 has 13 residues. CDR3 residues: CASSLGPGYEQYF. For the CDR3, the DNA is TGTGCCAGCAGTTTAGGTCCAGGGTACGAGCAGTACTTC.

This chain links TRBV11-2 with TRBJ1-1; the D gene is possibly TRBD1 (6 bases). Germline CDR1 reads SGHAT; CDR2 reads FQNNGV. The germline V and J ends were trimmed by 3 bases and 3 bases, with 17 bases remaining between them. CDR3 length: 16 residues. CDR3 amino acids: CASSLGPGARDTEAFF. The CDR3 nucleotides are TGTGCCAGCAGCTTGGGACCAGGGGCTCGGGACACTGAAGCTTTCTTT.

The table lists this clone with a few counts. The genes are TRBV19 and TRBJ1-5; 9 positions match TRBD1. Germline V CDR1 and CDR2: LNHDA, SQIVND (reference sequence). CDR3 length: 16 residues. V lost 2 bases, J lost 4 bases, and 6 bases stayed unmatched. The CDR3 nucleotides are TGTGCCAGTAGTATATATCCGGGACAGGGAAATCAGCCCCAGCATTTT. Translated, it gives CASSIYPGQGNQPQHF.

The V gene is TRBV30, the J gene TRBJ1-1; D not resolved. V was clipped by 2 bases and J by 3 bases, with 13 bases between them. Germline values: CDR1 GTSNPN, CDR2 SVGIG (reference sequence). The CDR3 contains 14 residues. The CDR3 DNA reads as TGTGCCTGGAGTCCGTTACACCGGGACACTGAAGCTTTCTTT. Translation: CAWSPLHRDTEAFF. Combining the CDR3 with reference TRBV30 and TRBJ1-1 gives the whole variable domain SQTIHQWPATLVQPVGSPLSLECTVEGTSNPNLYWYRQAAGRGLQLLFYSVGIGQISSEVPQNLSASRPQDRQFILSSKKLLLSDSGFYLCAWSPLHRDTEAFFGQGTRLTVV.

The V and J genes are TRBV5-1 and TRBJ2-6, with D perhaps TRBD2 (5 bases). CDR1 is SGHRS and CDR2 is YFSETQ in the germline V gene. Trimming took 0 bases from V and 0 from J, leaving 16 bases between them. This CDR3 comprises 19 residues. CDR3 DNA: TGCGCCAGCAGCTTGGGGGTCGTGCGAGGGCTCTCTGGGGCCAACGTCCTGACTTTC. Amino acid sequence: CASSLGVVRGLSGANVLTF.

This chain links TRBV9 with TRBJ2-7; possibly TRBD2 for D (5 bases). V shed 4 bases and J shed 3 bases, with 14 bases lying between them. The CDR3 covers 14 residues. Germline V gives CDR1 SGDLS, CDR2 YYNGEE. CDR3 amino acids: CASSREGKIYEQYF. CDR3 sequence (DNA): TGTGCCAGCAGCAGAGAGGGAAAGATCTACGAGCAGTACTTC.

V and J are TRBV7-6 and TRBJ2-1, with 8 bases fitting TRBD2. This CDR3 region has 16 residues. The germline V gene encodes CDR1 SGHVS and CDR2 FNYEAQ. With V trimmed by 1 base and J by 0 bases, 2 bases remained unmatched. The CDR3 DNA follows: TGTGCCAGCAGCTTAGTAGCGGGGCACTCCTACAATGAGCAGTTCTTC. It translates to CASSLVAGHSYNEQFF.

V usage is TRBV5-1 and J usage is TRBJ1-6, with TRBD1 matching 7 bases. The CDR3 sequence is 16 residues long. CDR1 and CDR2 (germline): SGHRS, YFSETQ. V lost 7 bases to trimming and J lost 0 bases; unmatched junction nucleotides: 7. The CDR3: CASGETGSSYNSPLHF. DNA for the CDR3: TGCGCCAGCGGCGAGACAGGGAGCTCCTATAATTCACCCCTCCACTTT.

J is TRBJ2-1 and V is TRBV23-1; 16 bases map to TRBD2. TRBV23-1 is treated as an ORF (open reading frame) with a function not yet certain. The junction had 9 bases not matched to a gene; V was cut back by 6 bases and J by 7 bases. The CDR3 consists of 17 residues. CDR3 in amino acids: CASSTGGLAGGRNEQFF. CDR3 bases: TGCGCCAGCAGCACTGGGGGACTAGCGGGAGGGAGGAATGAGCAGTTCTTC.

This chain links TRBV5-4 with TRBJ2-7; D possibly corresponds to TRBD1 (5 bases). This CDR3 comprises 14 residues. The V end was cut by 0 bases, the J end by 2 bases, with 9 bases between. CDR1 is SGHNT and CDR2 is YYREEE in the germline V gene (reference sequence). CDR3 in DNA: TGTGCCAGCAGCTTGGAAGACAGACCCTACGAGCAGTACTTC. Its protein is CASSLEDRPYEQYF.

This chain joins TRBV5-1 and TRBJ1-4, with D perhaps TRBD1 (5 bases). Per germline, CDR1 SGHRS and CDR2 YFSETQ. Deletions cut 5 bases from V and 7 bases from J, with 21 bases between. The length of the CDR3 is 16 residues. In DNA form, the CDR3 reads TGCGCCAGCAGACCCCTTGGGGCGGGGCTCGGTGAAAAACTGTTTTTT. This translates into CASRPLGAGLGEKLFF.

The chain joins TRBV7-9 to TRBJ2-1; D is possibly TRBD2 (7 bases). The germline V and J ends were trimmed by 6 bases and 0 bases, with 15 bases remaining between them. Germline CDR1 is SEHNR and CDR2 is FQNEAQ (reference sequence). The CDR3 has 16 residues. DNA of the CDR3: TGTGCCAGCAGAGTTACAGGGAGGGGCTCCTACAATGAGCAGTTCTTC. Translated, it gives CASRVTGRGSYNEQFF.

This clone has a handful of counts. The CDR3: CASSFLVRDRVDYGYTF. In nucleotides, the CDR3 is TGTGCCAGCAGCTTTCTTGTTCGGGACAGGGTAGACTATGGCTACACCTTC. V gene TRBV7-9 combines with J gene TRBJ1-2; 9 positions match TRBD1. CDR1 and CDR2 from the germline V gene are SEHNR and FQNEAQ (reference sequence). The J segment lost 3 bases and the V segment lost 3 bases, leaving 11 bases of the junction unmatched. The CDR3 spans 17 residues.

This sequence joins TRBV18 and TRBJ2-7; no clear D. Germline CDR1 and CDR2: KGHSH and LQKENI. The CDR3 sequence is 13 residues long. Deletions cut 6 bases from V and 1 base from J, with 10 bases between. The CDR3 nucleotides are TGTGCCAGCTCGCTGAGTAGATCCTACGAGCAGTACTTC. Translating it yields CASSLSRSYEQYF.